Following are 8 T cell receptor beta chains from one sample sequenced in a study of radiotherapy plus CTLA-4 blockade in lung cancer (dated by TCRdb to 2017 to 2018). Receptor amplification or capture employed the immunoSEQ multiplex PCR assay. Sourced from immuneACCESS, this table was stored by TCRdb with only in-frame sequences that have V and J called. A share of the clones is absent; for the studies checked, an unresolved V gene accounts for under half, and the remainder has no known explanation. The sample table shows some 37,000 clones, and around three quarters are seen once. Roughly 8.7% of the sample goes to the ten largest clones. Specimen: peripheral blood, collected from a patient treated with radiotherapy plus ipilimumab. The receptors stem from a human donor with non-small cell lung cancer who had stable disease on radiotherapy plus ipilimumab.

This chain uses TRBV7-6 with TRBJ1-6; TRBD1 aligns across 7 bases. Germline values: CDR1 SGHVS, CDR2 FNYEAQ. The CDR3 covers 15 residues. The trim removed 6 bases at V and 2 bases at J, leaving 4 bases unmatched. The DNA for the CDR3 is TGTGCCAGCAGTCCGACAGGGACCTATAATTCACCCCTCCACTTT. As protein: CASSPTGTYNSPLHF.

V gene TRBV19 combines with J gene TRBJ1-1; D gene uncertain. The CDR3 is 13 residues long. V shed 6 bases and J shed 5 bases, with 13 bases lying between them. The germline CDR1 and CDR2 sequences are LNHDA and SQIVND (reference sequence). DNA for the CDR3: TGTGCCAGTAGCCAAAAGCGAGGGACTGAAGCTTTCTTT. It codes for CASSQKRGTEAFF.

The J gene is TRBJ1-6, the V gene TRBV5-1; D uncertain. Trimming took off 0 bases at V and 8 bases at J, with 9 bases between the two ends. The germline CDR1 and CDR2 sequences are SGHRS and YFSETQ. The CDR3 contains 14 residues. The CDR3 reads CASSLEGSHSPLHF. The CDR3 DNA is TGCGCCAGCAGCTTGGAAGGGAGTCATTCACCCCTCCACTTT.

The CDR3 DNA reads TGCGCCAGCAGTGTGAAGGCCACCGGGGAGCTGTTTTTT. This sequence encodes CASSVKATGELFF. The chain joins TRBV10-1 to TRBJ2-2, with D uncertain. The CDR3 covers 13 residues. Germline V lookup: CDR1 WNHNN, CDR2 SYGVQD (reference sequence). Trimming left V 4 bases short and J 4 bases short, with 7 bases between.

Here the CDR3 DNA reads TGTGCCAGCAGCTTAGTGGGACAGGGTGGAGAGACCCAGTACTTC. Translation: CASSLVGQGGETQYF. J is TRBJ2-5 and V is TRBV7-8; TRBD1 matches 9 bases. The CDR3 consists of 15 residues. Germline-derived CDR1 and CDR2 are SGHVS and FQNEAQ. V gave up 1 base and J gave up 4 bases; unmatched junction bases: 4. The variable domain in full, with the rest retrieved from reference TRBV7-8 and TRBJ2-5, is GAGVSQSPRYKVAKRGQDVALRCDPISGHVSLFWYQQALGQGPEFLTYFQNEAQLDKSGLPSDRFFAERPEGSVSTLKIQRTQQEDSAVYLCASSLVGQGGETQYFGPGTRLLVL.

The chain employs TRBV6-5 and TRBJ1-5; TRBD1 matches 7 bases. The CDR3 is 14 residues long. Germline CDR1 reads MNHEY; CDR2 reads SVGAGI. Trimming cost V 4 bases and J 5 bases; bases outside gene matches: 5. The CDR3 sequence: CASSSQGVHQPQHF. CDR3 DNA: TGTGCCAGCAGTTCGCAGGGGGTTCATCAGCCCCAGCATTTT.

The chain combines TRBV18 with TRBJ2-3, with D possibly being TRBD2 (6 bases). The CDR3 is 15 amino acids. V lost 8 bases and J lost 0, with 15 bases in between. Per germline, CDR1 KGHSH and CDR2 LQKENI. CDR3 loop: CASLPPGLSTDTQYF. The CDR3 DNA sequence: TGTGCCAGCCTTCCCCCAGGACTAAGCACAGATACGCAGTATTTT.

The V gene is TRBV27, the J gene TRBJ1-5, with TRBD1 identical over 10 bases. This CDR3 region has 18 residues. The ends lost 0 bases at V and 6 bases at J; junction bases unmatched: 11. Germline CDR1 reads MNHEY; CDR2 reads SMNVEV (reference sequence). CDR3 amino acids: CASSLSPQGTGAFQPQHF. The CDR3 DNA reads as TGTGCCAGCAGTTTATCCCCTCAGGGGACAGGGGCATTTCAGCCCCAGCATTTT.